The text below deals with one T cell receptor beta chain. V was clipped by 5 bases and J by 3 bases, with 16 bases between them. Germline V gene data show CDR1 as MDHEN and CDR2 as SYDVKM. The length of the CDR3 is 15 residues. This specimen belongs to a study of long-term antiretroviral therapy in people with HIV. Overall study context: There is a gap of about a decade between the earliest samples and the later 2015 immediate-ART recommendation.

At survey level, the immunoSEQ assay was run in its v3.0 version. The assay was immunoSEQ multiplex PCR, and TCRdb's table has in-frame clones only and misses some. This table holds roughly 18,000 clones, more than 80% found once. Sequencing was performed on unsorted PBMCs, taken 4.2 years after starting antiretroviral therapy. V is TRBV28 and J is TRBJ1-1, with a tentative D call TRBD1 (6 bases). This TCR was recovered from a man aged 45-65 years with HIV. CDR3 coding DNA: TGTGCCAGCAGTCCCGAGACAGGAGGCTACACTGAAGCTTTCTTT. Translation: CASSPETGGYTEAFF. Looking up the rest from reference TRBV28 and TRBJ1-1 gives the full variable domain: DVKVTQSSRYLVKRTGEKVFLECVQDMDHENMFWYRQDPGLGLRLIYFSYDVKMKEKGDIPEGYSVSREKKERFSLILESASTNQTSMYLCASSPETGGYTEAFFGQGTRLTVV.